The clone carrying this T cell receptor (beta chain) was observed once. Per the original methods: Reference gene primer amplification yielded estimated nucleated cell counts. The repertoire was sequenced with immunoSEQ multiplex PCR; TCRdb's copy has only in-frame clones and lacks some. D and trimming were read from the DNA, whereas the V and J calls and clone size are those reported in that table. Of 200,000 to 300,000 clones listed, 86% are singletons. The ends were cut back, 5 bases at V and 6 bases at J, with 11 bases in the middle. CDR3 length: 11 amino acids. Germline V gives CDR1 DFQATT, CDR2 SNEGSKA (reference sequence). This entry belongs to a study of blood T cell repertoires in COVID-19. Overall study: Acute and convalescent COVID-19 samples came from the United States, Italy and Spain. Sample material is recorded as cDNA or gDNA derived from T cells, B-cell-depleted T cells, or PBMCs.

The chain employs TRBV20-1 and TRBJ2-7; tentatively, D is TRBD1 (6 bases). The clonotype comes from a woman aged 55 to 70 who had recovered from COVID-19. Specimen: peripheral blood. The CDR3 DNA reads TGCAGTGCTCCAGGGGAGCGCGAGCAGTACTTC. It specifies CSAPGEREQYF.